This T cell receptor beta chain was recovered during a study of cytomegalovirus exposure and HLA in healthy donors. The CDR3 consists of 16 residues. In germline, CDR1 is SGHRS, CDR2 YFSETQ. V dropped 1 base and J dropped 3; count of bases not matched to a gene: 8. Researchers ran the PCR with 60 Vbeta and 13 Jbeta primers. This table comes from immunoSEQ multiplex PCR, and its TCRdb copy is limited to in-frame clones, with some not included. The sample holds about 55,000 clones, around four fifths seen once. This chain connects TRBV5-1 to TRBJ1-2; 8 bases are shared with TRBD1. The TCR originated in a man in his thirties or forties in good health and CMV-seronegative. The sequencing sample was made of PBMCs. This CDR3 is CASSLNRQGAYYGYTF. CDR3 nucleotides: TGCGCCAGCAGCTTGAATCGTCAGGGGGCCTACTATGGCTACACCTTC.